This T cell receptor (beta chain) was identified during a study of CD8 T cells in ankylosing spondylitis. Study-wide points: Reportedly, significant enrichment of disease-linked clones occurred in matched ankylosing spondylitis synovial fluid. Within peripheral blood, clones linked to disease were CD8+ and relatively rare. Existing reports had already noted some motif variants in reactive arthritis synovial fluid and blood.

This clonotype was counted at least ten times. The antigen is undetermined. MiXCR, run by TCRdb on the 5' RACE reads, gives a single entry per CDR3 protein. The sample shows some 17,000 distinct CDR3 sequences, around 8% of them seen only once. The sequence was collected from a male donor with ankylosing spondylitis or in good health (not recorded which). The sequencing input was blood.

CDR3 loop: CASSAMNTGELFF. The CDR3 DNA sequence: TGTGCCAGCAGTGCCATGAACACCGGGGAGCTGTTTTTT. The rearrangement uses TRBV12-3 or TRBV12-4 and TRBJ2-2; D not certain. V lost 5 bases and J 1 base, leaving 5 bases between the germline ends. The CDR3 has 13 amino acids.